This TCR beta chain was documented in a study of T-cell reconstitution after alpha-beta-depleted transplantation in children. A TCRbeta library incorporating unique molecular identifiers was prepared. TCRdb independently ran MiXCR on the PCR reads; one entry per CDR3 protein. The data contain about 500,000 distinct CDR3 sequences, around a third of them seen just once; the ten biggest clones take up 2% to 3%. The trim removed 7 bases at V and 6 bases at J, leaving 5 bases unmatched. CDR3 length: 12 residues. This clonotype was counted at least ten times. V usage is TRBV12-3 or TRBV12-4 and J usage is TRBJ2-7; 8 bases map to TRBD2. This clonotype was sampled from a human donor who donated a stem cell graft to a child with aplastic anemia. The specimen was PBMCs from the stem cell graft donor, collected from the stem cell graft. Written as DNA, the CDR3 is TGTGCCAGCACCGATAGCGGGACCGAGCAGTACTTC. Translation gives CASTDSGTEQYF.